Shown below are 3 T cell receptor beta chains from a single sample sequenced in a study of shared clonotypes between healthy human individuals. Measured with immunoSEQ multiplex PCR; TCRdb has only the in-frame clones, and not every one. Among roughly 600,000 clones listed, about 98% were seen once. Positively selected for CCR7, the CD45RO-negative cells used as naive CD8 cells excluded terminally differentiated effector memory CD45RA+ cells. Sequenced sample: naive CD8+ T cells sorted from blood. All receptors derive from a young man in good health.

This chain joins TRBV7-2 and TRBJ2-7; the D gene is possibly TRBD1 (5 bases). The CDR3 has 12 residues. Trimming took 2 bases from V and 6 from J, leaving 8 bases between them. The germline CDR1 and CDR2 sequences are SGHTA and FQGNSA. The chain's CDR3 is CASSLSGFEQYF. Written as DNA, the CDR3 is TGTGCCAGCAGCTTATCAGGGTTCGAGCAGTACTTC. Supplemented by reference TRBV7-2 and TRBJ2-7, the full variable domain reads GAGVSQSPSNKVTEKGKDVELRCDPISGHTALYWYRQSLGQGLEFLIYFQGNSAPDKSGLPSDRFSAERTGGSVSTLTIQRTQQEDSAVYLCASSLSGFEQYFGPGTRLTVT.

On this clone: The junction and the germline gene differ at one end; a read error may be behind it. V and J are TRBV7-3 and TRBJ2-3; no definite D call. The germline CDR1 and CDR2 sequences are SGHTA and FQGTGA. CDR3 size: 14 residues. CDR3 nucleotide sequence: TGTGCCAGCAGTTTAAACCAACGCACAGATACGCAGTATTTT. Residues: CASSLNQRTDTQYF.

In DNA form, the CDR3 reads TGTGCCAGCAGCTCCGGCACGGGGGCGCAGCAATACGAGCAGTACTTC. Residues: CASSSGTGAQQYEQYF. This chain uses TRBV5-5 with TRBJ2-7, with D possibly called TRBD1 or TRBD2 (6 bases each). The germline V and J ends were trimmed by 3 bases and 4 bases, with 20 bases remaining between them. Germline V gene sequence: CDR1 SGHKS, CDR2 YYEKEE (reference sequence). The CDR3 extends over 16 amino acids.